In this sample, the clone carrying this T cell receptor (beta chain) turned up a few times. Treatment in this sample: oral pan-JAK inhibitor, 5-10 mg twice daily. The CDR3 runs 15 residues. Germline lookup yields CDR1 SGHRS and CDR2 YFSETQ. Trimming took off 0 bases at V and 2 bases at J, with 11 bases between the two ends. This sample is part of a study of CD8+ T cells in alopecia areata. Reverse transcription of extracted RNA yielded cDNA, which provided the sequencing template. The data were produced by immunoSEQ multiplex PCR, yet TCRdb's version contains in-frame clones alone and is incomplete. The repertoire holds around 190,000 clones, with roughly 70% as singletons.

The origin of this receptor is a human donor with alopecia areata. The input for sequencing was CD4+ T cells sorted from blood, taken at approximately week 50, from a patient treated with tofacitinib. This rearrangement joins TRBV5-1 to TRBJ2-5, with D maybe TRBD1 (6 bases). The CDR3 reads CASSLGGHHQETQYF. CDR3 coding DNA: TGCGCCAGCAGCTTGGGGGGGCACCATCAAGAGACCCAGTACTTC.